The entry below describes one T cell receptor beta chain. The data belong to a study of blood T cell repertoires in COVID-19. The overall study: The United States, Italy and Spain provided the acute and convalescent COVID-19 samples. Sources were T cells, B-cell-depleted T cells, or PBMCs; the material itself was cDNA or gDNA.

This CDR3 has 14 amino acids. The germline gives CDR1 SGHRS, CDR2 YFSETQ. Trimming pared 2 bases from V and 0 bases from J, leaving 8 bases between. Only in-frame clones appear in the TCRdb table, and some are missing; sequencing was by immunoSEQ multiplex PCR. The data contain around 95,000 clones, around 88% of them singletons. Sequencing used peripheral blood. The sequence derives from a human donor in a cohort sampled during active COVID-19. The chain has TRBV5-1 and TRBJ1-1; no reliable D call. The CDR3 nucleotides read TGCGCCAGCAGCTTTTCCCAGGTGAACACTGAAGCTTTCTTT. It is translated as CASSFSQVNTEAFF.